These T cell receptor beta chains were read from a single sample in a study of T cell responses to AZD1222 COVID-19 vaccine. Assay: immunoSEQ multiplex PCR; the TCRdb copy retains only in-frame clones and omits some. The sample includes 100,000 to 150,000 clones, 90% of them seen just once. Sequencing used peripheral blood, obtained on day 0 of AZD1222 vaccination. The source of these receptors is an adult in good health. Both conserved end residues are part of each CDR3. A D gene is named only where the DNA matches it firmly. Some rows have no size entry. The others give once, few or many, or a class for an expanded clone.

d_gene	v_gene	abundance	j_gene	CDR3aa	CDR3nt
TRBD1	TRBV18	.	TRBJ2-6	CASSPDRVGYGGANVLTF	TGTGCCAGCTCACCGGACAGGGTGGGGTACGGCGGGGCCAACGTCCTGACTTTC
.	TRBV9	.	TRBJ2-1	CASSKGRYNEQFF	TGTGCCAGCAGCAAGGGCCGCTACAATGAGCAGTTCTTC
.	TRBV4-1	.	TRBJ1-6	CASSQVSAGTSNSPLHF	TGCGCCAGCAGCCAAGTTTCGGCCGGGACCTCTAATTCACCCCTCCACTTT
.	TRBV2	.	TRBJ1-5	CASTRGGGSRQPQHF	TGTGCCAGCACTAGAGGAGGGGGGAGTCGTCAGCCCCAGCATTTT
TRBD1	TRBV5-1	.	TRBJ2-7	CASSPTPATGGYEQYF	TGCGCCAGCAGTCCAACCCCCGCGACAGGGGGCTACGAGCAGTACTTC
.	TRBV27	.	TRBJ1-2	CASSLSGQTYGYTF	TGTGCCAGCAGTTTATCAGGACAGACCTATGGCTACACCTTC
TRBD1	TRBV6-1	.	TRBJ1-3	CASSEKKGQGARGNTIYF	TGTGCCAGCAGTGAGAAGAAAGGACAGGGGGCTCGCGGAAACACCATATATTTT
.	TRBV9	.	TRBJ2-3	CASSEWDTDTQYF	TGTGCCAGCAGCGAATGGGACACAGATACGCAGTATTTT
.	TRBV19	.	TRBJ2-1	CASSIGQGPYNEQFF	TGTGCCAGTAGTATAGGGCAGGGTCCCTACAATGAGCAGTTCTTC
.	TRBV18	.	TRBJ1-6	CASSLSDNSPLHF	TGTGCCAGCTCACTTTCTGATAATTCACCCCTCCACTTT
.	TRBV11-2	once	TRBJ2-6	CASSLGANVLTF	TGTGCCAGCTCCCTTGGGGCCAACGTCCTGACTTTC
.	TRBV5-6	.	TRBJ2-7	CASSFVRRNAPREQYF	TGTGCCAGCAGCTTCGTAAGGAGGAATGCCCCCCGAGAGCAGTACTTC
TRBD1	TRBV9	.	TRBJ1-1	CASSRTGLMNTEAFF	TGTGCCAGCAGCCGGACAGGGCTCATGAACACTGAAGCTTTCTTT
TRBD2	TRBV4-3	.	TRBJ2-2	CASSRRGGRDTGELFF	TGCGCCAGCAGCCGGCGCGGGGGGCGGGACACCGGGGAGCTGTTTTTT
.	TRBV6-2/TRBV6-3	.	TRBJ1-1	CASSYDLRNTEAFF	TGTGCCAGCAGTTACGATCTCAGGAACACTGAAGCTTTCTTT
.	TRBV7-9	.	TRBJ1-2	CASSHTGSYGYTF	TGTGCCAGCAGCCATACAGGGTCCTATGGCTACACCTTC
TRBD1	TRBV5-1	.	TRBJ2-2	CASSTGQANTGELFF	TGCGCCAGCAGCACCGGACAGGCAAACACCGGGGAGCTGTTTTTT
TRBD2	TRBV7-2	.	TRBJ2-5	CASSLGLAGGEETQYF	TGTGCCAGCAGCTTAGGACTAGCGGGGGGAGAAGAGACCCAGTACTTC
TRBD1	TRBV15	.	TRBJ1-4	CATSRDKTGRSELFF	TGTGCCACCAGCAGAGATAAGACAGGGAGGAGTGAACTGTTTTTT
.	TRBV6-1	.	TRBJ2-2	CASSDRTPNTGELFF	TGTGCCAGCAGTGACAGGACACCGAACACCGGGGAGCTGTTTTTT
.	TRBV28	.	TRBJ2-2	CASTGAGELFF	TGTGCCAGCACAGGGGCCGGGGAGCTGTTTTTT
.	TRBV9	.	TRBJ2-3	CASSLSNTDTQYF	TGTGCCAGCAGCCTTTCCAATACAGATACGCAGTATTTT
.	TRBV12-3/TRBV12-4	.	TRBJ1-6	CASSFSKNSPLHF	TGTGCCAGCAGTTTCTCCAAAAATTCACCCCTCCACTTT
.	TRBV6-2/TRBV6-3	.	TRBJ2-5	CASSAWTAETQYF	TGTGCCAGCAGCGCCTGGACAGCTGAGACCCAGTACTTC
TRBD2	TRBV7-8	.	TRBJ2-1	CASRGGGVYNEQFF	TGTGCCAGCAGGGGCGGGGGGGTCTACAATGAGCAGTTCTTC
.	TRBV18	.	TRBJ1-5	CASSYRVANQPQHF	TGTGCCAGCTCATACCGGGTTGCAAATCAGCCCCAGCATTTT
.	TRBV15	.	TRBJ1-2	CATSREGVNYGYTF	TGTGCCACCAGCAGAGAGGGGGTCAACTATGGCTACACCTTC
TRBD2	TRBV18	.	TRBJ2-1	CASSPIAGVFYNEQFF	TGTGCCAGCTCACCAATAGCGGGGGTCTTCTACAATGAGCAGTTCTTC
.	TRBV28	.	TRBJ2-5	CASSSTIGLTIRETQYF	TGTGCCAGCAGTTCCACTATTGGACTCACGATACGAGAGACCCAGTACTTC
.	TRBV7-3	.	TRBJ2-5	CASSLVREEETQYF	TGTGCCAGCAGCTTAGTCAGGGAGGAGGAGACCCAGTACTTC
.	TRBV4-3	.	TRBJ1-2	CASSPRTETYGYTF	TGCGCCAGCAGCCCGCGGACAGAAACCTATGGCTACACCTTC
.	TRBV6-2/TRBV6-3	few	TRBJ1-5	CASSFGNSNQPQHF	TGTGCCAGCAGTTTCGGCAATAGCAATCAGCCCCAGCATTTT
TRBD1	TRBV18	.	TRBJ1-2	CASSRDRGNYGYTF	TGTGCCAGCTCGAGGGACAGGGGCAACTATGGCTACACCTTC
.	TRBV29-1	.	TRBJ2-2	CSVSGTARGAGELFF	TGCAGCGTAAGCGGGACAGCCCGAGGGGCCGGGGAGCTGTTTTTT
TRBD1	TRBV27	many	TRBJ1-2	CASSLGTGPHYGYTF	TGTGCCAGCAGTTTAGGGACAGGGCCCCACTATGGCTACACCTTC